Listed below are T cell receptor beta chains from one sample, sequenced in a study of cytomegalovirus exposure and HLA in healthy donors. Here immunoSEQ multiplex PCR was the method, and the copy in TCRdb shows in-frame clones only, minus some. The sample gives about 280,000 clones, 85% to 90% of which show up once; 2% to 3% is in the top ten. Sequenced material: PBMCs. The receptor set was obtained from a young woman in good health and CMV-seronegative. The CDR3 runs from the conserved cysteine through the conserved F or W. A D gene is named only where the DNA matches it firmly. Clone size, where shown, is once, few, many, or a class for clones that have expanded.

J gene | D gene | clone size | V gene | CDR3 protein
TRBJ2-1 | . | once | TRBV11-2 | CASTPWFLATNEQFF
TRBJ1-4 | TRBD1 | . | TRBV5-1 | CASSRDSTNEKLFF
TRBJ1-2 | TRBD1 | . | TRBV7-3 | CASSLSGQGYGYTF
TRBJ1-6 | TRBD1 | . | TRBV2 | CASRVGQVYNSPLHF
TRBJ1-2 | TRBD1 | . | TRBV7-9 | CASSFATGARGNYGYTF
TRBJ1-3 | . | once | TRBV11-2 | CASSLHGEEGPTSGNTIYF
TRBJ1-2 | . | . | TRBV6-6 | CASSLRDNYGYTF
TRBJ2-7 | TRBD2 | . | TRBV15 | CATSRDPGLEYEQYF
TRBJ2-1 | . | . | TRBV7-2 | CASSFPDYPYNEQFF
TRBJ1-2 | . | . | TRBV4-1 | CASSQDFAEGYGYTF
TRBJ2-2 | . | . | TRBV5-1 | CASSFLTGELFF
TRBJ1-2 | TRBD1 | . | TRBV18 | CASSPQGQARVPYGYTF
TRBJ2-3 | TRBD2 | . | TRBV6-4 | CASSERGGTDTQYF
TRBJ2-1 | TRBD2 | . | TRBV9 | CASSVGGGGAYNEQFF
TRBJ1-5 | TRBD1 | . | TRBV19 | CASSSTGGYNQPQHF
TRBJ2-1 | . | . | TRBV5-6 | CASSLAGGRNEQFF
TRBJ2-2 | . | . | TRBV4-2 | CASSHEDSSNTGELFF
TRBJ2-1 | TRBD2 | . | TRBV28 | CASSLSGLSSSEQFF
TRBJ2-3 | TRBD1 | . | TRBV27 | CASSPKQGVSSDTQYF
TRBJ1-5 | TRBD1 | . | TRBV15 | CATSRPGTGGNQPQHF
TRBJ1-2 | . | . | TRBV20-1 | CSATTTYGYTF
TRBJ1-1 | TRBD1 | . | TRBV6-5 | CASRLRTGEAFF
TRBJ1-1 | . | . | TRBV29-1 | CSVVRQLNTEAFF
TRBJ2-1 | TRBD1 | once | TRBV27 | CASSLPRTGYNEQFF
TRBJ2-2 | TRBD1 | . | TRBV9 | CASSPTRDSPTGELFF
TRBJ1-1 | TRBD1 | . | TRBV6-5 | CASSIGTGTNTEAFF
TRBJ2-1 | . | . | TRBV7-6 | CASSPQYLGNEQFF
TRBJ2-7 | TRBD1 | . | TRBV5-1 | CASSYPGTGYEQYF
TRBJ2-2 | TRBD1 | . | TRBV11-2 | CASRGQGSTGELFF
TRBJ2-3 | . | few | TRBV7-2 | CASSLGAGRSTDTQYF
TRBJ1-4 | TRBD1 | . | TRBV7-8 | CASSLGQRKLFF
TRBJ1-3 | . | . | TRBV15 | CATLKSGTPSGNTIYF
TRBJ1-1 | TRBD1 | . | TRBV27 | CASSFWGQGDMKGNTEAFF
TRBJ1-2 | TRBD1 | . | TRBV7-3 | CASSSQPGQANYGYTF
TRBJ2-2 | TRBD1 | . | TRBV7-9 | CASTASGTGGTGELFF
TRBJ2-5 | . | . | TRBV23-1 | CASSQSRGPGETQYF
TRBJ2-2 | TRBD2 | . | TRBV7-3 | CASSLNSGGARTGELFF
TRBJ2-2 | . | . | TRBV6-5 | CASSYPSGELFF
TRBJ2-2 | TRBD2 | . | TRBV11-2 | CASSFPSGGANTGELFF
TRBJ2-1 | TRBD2 | . | TRBV7-9 | CASSSFSSGGYNEQFF
TRBJ1-2 | TRBD1 | . | TRBV7-9 | CASSTAGTGDYGYTF
TRBJ1-5 | . | . | TRBV10-3 | CAISGAGVSNQPQHF
TRBJ1-4 | . | . | TRBV21-1 | CASSNSGGADEKLFF
TRBJ1-5 | . | few | TRBV9 | CASSVGAGNQPQHF
TRBJ2-7 | TRBD1 | . | TRBV7-9 | CASSLVESGGDEQYF
TRBJ1-1 | . | . | TRBV6-5 | CASRTEGDSHRAFF